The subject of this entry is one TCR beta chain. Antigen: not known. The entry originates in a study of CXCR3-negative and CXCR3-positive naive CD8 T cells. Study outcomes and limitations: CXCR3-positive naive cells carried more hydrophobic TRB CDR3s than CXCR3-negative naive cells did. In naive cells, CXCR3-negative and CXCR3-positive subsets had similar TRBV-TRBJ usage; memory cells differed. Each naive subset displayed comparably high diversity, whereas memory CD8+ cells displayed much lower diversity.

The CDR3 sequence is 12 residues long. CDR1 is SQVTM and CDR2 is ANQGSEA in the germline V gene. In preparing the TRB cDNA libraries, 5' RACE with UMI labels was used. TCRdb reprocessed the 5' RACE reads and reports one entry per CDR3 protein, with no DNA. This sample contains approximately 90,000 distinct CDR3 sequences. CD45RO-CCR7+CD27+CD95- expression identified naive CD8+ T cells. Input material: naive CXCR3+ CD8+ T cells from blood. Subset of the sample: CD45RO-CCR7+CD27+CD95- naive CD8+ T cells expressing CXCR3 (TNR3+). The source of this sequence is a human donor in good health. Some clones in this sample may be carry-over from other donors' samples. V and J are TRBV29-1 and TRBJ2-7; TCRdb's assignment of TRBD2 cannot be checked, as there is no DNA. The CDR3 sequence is CSFAGLYYEQYF.